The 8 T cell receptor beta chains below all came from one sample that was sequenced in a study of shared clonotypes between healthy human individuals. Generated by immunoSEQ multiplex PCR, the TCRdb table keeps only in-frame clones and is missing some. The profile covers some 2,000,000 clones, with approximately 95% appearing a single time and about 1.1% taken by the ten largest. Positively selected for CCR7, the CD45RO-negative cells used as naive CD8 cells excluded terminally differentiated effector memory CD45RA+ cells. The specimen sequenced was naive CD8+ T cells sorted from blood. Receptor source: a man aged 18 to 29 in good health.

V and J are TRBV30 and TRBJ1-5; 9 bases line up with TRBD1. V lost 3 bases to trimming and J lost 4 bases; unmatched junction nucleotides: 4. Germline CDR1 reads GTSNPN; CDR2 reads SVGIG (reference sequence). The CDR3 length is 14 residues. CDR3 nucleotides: TGTGCCTGGAGCGGGACAGGGAATAATCAGCCCCAGCATTTT. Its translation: CAWSGTGNNQPQHF.

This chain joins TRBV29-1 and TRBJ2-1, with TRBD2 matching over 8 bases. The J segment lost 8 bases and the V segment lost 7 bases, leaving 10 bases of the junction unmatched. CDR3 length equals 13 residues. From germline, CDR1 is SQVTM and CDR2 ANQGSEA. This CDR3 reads CSDASGSLDEQFF. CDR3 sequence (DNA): TGCAGCGACGCCAGCGGGAGTTTGGATGAGCAGTTCTTC.

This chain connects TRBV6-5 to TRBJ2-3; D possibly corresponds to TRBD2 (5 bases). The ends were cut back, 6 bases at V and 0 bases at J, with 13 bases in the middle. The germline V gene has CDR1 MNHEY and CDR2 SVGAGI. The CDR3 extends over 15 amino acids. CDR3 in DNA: TGTGCCAGCAGCTGGACTGGGGTTAGCACAGATACGCAGTATTTT. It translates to CASSWTGVSTDTQYF.

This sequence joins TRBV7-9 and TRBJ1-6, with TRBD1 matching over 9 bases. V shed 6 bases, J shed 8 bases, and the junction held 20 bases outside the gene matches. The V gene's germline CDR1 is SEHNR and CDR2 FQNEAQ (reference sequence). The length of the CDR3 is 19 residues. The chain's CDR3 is CASRGAGDREKGSDSPLHF. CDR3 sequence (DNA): TGTGCCAGCAGAGGCGCGGGGGACAGGGAGAAAGGTAGTGATTCACCCCTCCACTTT.

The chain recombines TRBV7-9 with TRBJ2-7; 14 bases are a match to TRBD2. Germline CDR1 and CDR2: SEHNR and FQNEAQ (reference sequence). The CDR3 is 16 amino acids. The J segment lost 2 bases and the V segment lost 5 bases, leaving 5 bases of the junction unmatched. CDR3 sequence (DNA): TGTGCCAGCAGCCCAGGGACTAGCGGGAGCCCCTACGAGCAGTACTTC. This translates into CASSPGTSGSPYEQYF.

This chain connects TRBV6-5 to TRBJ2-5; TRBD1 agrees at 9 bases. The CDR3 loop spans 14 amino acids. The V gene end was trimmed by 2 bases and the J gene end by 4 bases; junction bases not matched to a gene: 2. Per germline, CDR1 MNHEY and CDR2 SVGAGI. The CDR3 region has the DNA TGTGCCAGCAGTTACACAGGGGGCCTAGAGACCCAGTACTTC. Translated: CASSYTGGLETQYF.

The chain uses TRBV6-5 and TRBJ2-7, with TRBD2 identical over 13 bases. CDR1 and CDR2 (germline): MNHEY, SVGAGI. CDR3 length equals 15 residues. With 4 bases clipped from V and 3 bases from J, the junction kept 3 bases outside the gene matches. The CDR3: CASSWGLAGNYEQYF. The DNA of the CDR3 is TGTGCCAGCAGTTGGGGACTAGCGGGAAACTACGAGCAGTACTTC.

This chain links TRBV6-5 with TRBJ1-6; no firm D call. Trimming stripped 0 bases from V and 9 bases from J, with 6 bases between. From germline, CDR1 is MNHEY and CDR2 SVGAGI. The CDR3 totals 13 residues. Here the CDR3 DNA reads TGTGCCAGCAGTTACTCGACGACTTCACCCCTCCACTTT. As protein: CASSYSTTSPLHF.